This TCR beta chain was observed in a study of blood T cell repertoires in COVID-19. Across the study: Sites across the United States, Italy and Spain contributed samples from acute and convalescent COVID-19. Sample material is recorded as cDNA or gDNA derived from T cells, B-cell-depleted T cells, or PBMCs.

This CDR3 region has 16 residues. CDR1 and CDR2 from the germline V gene are LNHDA and SQIVND (reference sequence). Losses at the gene ends were 4 bases for V and 6 bases for J; bases not matched to a gene: 13. Under the authors' procedure: Estimation of nucleated cell counts was performed using reference gene primer amplification. The protocol was immunoSEQ multiplex PCR, while the TCRdb copy is restricted to in-frame clones and leaves out a portion. V and J calls plus clone size are reproduced from that table; the DNA served to infer D and trimming. Among over 150,000 clones listed, approximately 88% were seen once.

This TCR derives from an elderly woman with active or convalescent COVID-19. V usage is TRBV19 and J usage is TRBJ1-2, with TRBD1 matching 8 bases. The specimen was peripheral blood. CDR3 bases: TGTGCCAGTAGTACCCTCCCCCGGGCAGGGGGCCATGGCTACACCTTC. Protein product: CASSTLPRAGGHGYTF.